This T cell receptor beta chain was found in a study of CD8 T cells in ankylosing spondylitis. Overall study findings and caveats: Reportedly, disease-linked clones are significantly enriched in ankylosing spondylitis patients' matched synovial fluid.

Turning to this clonotype: Its antigen is still unknown.

The germline gives CDR1 MNHEY, CDR2 SMNVEV (reference sequence). V was shortened by 3 bases and J by 6 bases, with 5 bases between the two germline ends. The CDR3 is made up of 12 amino acids. MiXCR, applied by TCRdb to the 5' RACE reads, yields one record per CDR3 protein. This table has around 180,000 distinct CDR3 sequences, 15% to 20% appearing once. The receptor was isolated from a male donor aged 10-29 years with ankylosing spondylitis or in good health (not recorded which). What was sequenced was blood, either unsorted or a sorted T cell fraction (not recorded which). V and J are TRBV27 and TRBJ1-4, with D uncertain. The DNA for the CDR3 is TGTGCCAGCAGTTTTTTGGATGAAAAACTGTTTTTT. The encoded protein is CASSFLDEKLFF.